This TCR beta chain is drawn from a study of technical replicates of blood from several donors. Assay: immunoSEQ multiplex PCR; the TCRdb copy retains only in-frame clones and omits some. The table shows some 60,000 clones, with about nine tenths occurring only once. This TCR was recovered from a human donor in good health. Some clones in this sample may be carry-over from other donors' samples. Sample: PBMCs.

The CDR3, as DNA: TGTGCCAGCAGTACGCGGACAGGGTACACCGGGGAGCTGTTTTTT. Translation: CASSTRTGYTGELFF. The rearrangement links TRBV6-1 to TRBJ2-2; 8 nucleotides align to TRBD1. V was clipped by 5 bases and J by 3 bases; unmatched bases: 5. The germline gives CDR1 MNHNS, CDR2 SASEGT. The CDR3 covers 15 residues.